Listed below are T cell receptor beta chains from one sample, sequenced in a study of a mutant IDH1 vaccine in newly diagnosed glioma. The repertoire was sequenced with immunoSEQ multiplex PCR; TCRdb's copy has only in-frame clones and lacks some. Of about 56,000 clones listed, roughly 90% are singletons. The antigens these receptors bind are not known. This specimen consisted of PBMCs, obtained from a glioma patient whose treatment included an IDH1 peptide vaccine. The receptors stem from a man between 35 and 55 years old with glioma. The CDR3 runs from the conserved cysteine through the conserved F or W. The order of the fields is clone size, V gene, CDR3 length, CDR3 protein. Clone size is not always given. Where it is, it says once, few, many or a class for expanded clones.

few,TRBV10-3,16,CAISESGARYGQPQHF
once,TRBV18,16,CASSPTGRGSGNTIYF
once,TRBV5-1,12,CASSSGAGEQYF
-,TRBV12-5,17,CASGPSDPGPSNQPQHF
once,TRBV6-5,14,CASSSTVAKNIQYF
-,TRBV5-4,16,CASTPTLGGSTDTQYF
-,TRBV7-3,14,CASSFQREGGEQFF
-,TRBV6-6,13,CASNRLADNEQFF
-,TRBV27,14,CASSSLQGEQPQHF
-,TRBV2,12,CASSGVWETQYF
-,TRBV6-5,15,CASSLMASTAYEQYF
few,TRBV25-1,11,CASSPGYRAFF
once,TRBV5-6,16,CASSLAGRLAKNIQYF
-,TRBV20-1,10,CRPEPDTQYF
-,TRBV19,17,CASSISSAGVVTDTQYF
few,TRBV5-1,16,CASSLLGTGGNEKLFF
-,TRBV7-9,15,CASSRQAGLNYEQYF
-,TRBV4-1,13,CASSQNRPYEQYF
once,TRBV6-6,13,CASSSGSNQPQHF
once,TRBV2,12,CARDREGTEAFF
-,TRBV4-2,15,CASSQEAGSNGELFF
few,TRBV14,15,CASSQLTGSNTEAFF
-,TRBV7-7,13,CASSLGQSKTQYF
-,TRBV4-3,16,CASSLTPVGNTDTQYF
-,TRBV19,16,CASSVDTTTYTDTQYF
once,TRBV7-2,13,CASSTGLVGSAFF
-,TRBV29-1,13,CSVAMGLPGELFF
-,TRBV6-5,15,CASSFSSRDSYEQYF
-,TRBV4-1,13,CASSQDRENIQYF
-,TRBV19,15,CASRDLRSGGETQYF
-,TRBV7-9,17,CASSARGGAATNEKLFF
-,TRBV4-3,16,CASSQEPGQGFLEQYF
-,TRBV9,15,CASSVGHGSGNTIYF
-,TRBV18,16,CASSPNTGQGPYEQYF
-,TRBV29-1,11,CSVTAGYEQYF
-,TRBV10-2,16,CASSDPNLPSSYEQYF
-,TRBV6-6,15,CASRTGTLNTGELFF
once,TRBV7-9,15,CASSLPVSTNEKLFF
-,TRBV9,14,CASSVSERNTEAFF
-,TRBV5-1,16,CASSSLEGLASYEQYF
-,TRBV6-4,15,CASSLAGTTNEKLFF
once,TRBV7-3,14,CASSLTSRGNEQFF